Sequencing of this TCR beta chain was carried out in a study of breast tumors, draining lymph nodes, adjacent tissues. Findings of the study overall: Compared with basal-like, luminal-like tumors shared significantly more repertoire with nontumor tissue. Data only fit, rather than demonstrated, lymph node origin of most tumor T cells. Findings are consistent with lymph node origin and intratumoral expansion of most tumor T cells. Tumors had less TCR diversity than lymph nodes, more than nontumor tissue.

On this clonotype: Its antigen is undetermined.

Samples came from axillary lymph nodes draining the breast cancer. CDR1 SGHTA and CDR2 FQGNSA come from the germline V gene. The CDR3 is 14 residues long. In TCRdb, the multiplex PCR reads were re-called with MiXCR into one record per CDR3 protein. The sample lists about 140,000 distinct CDR3 sequences; 32% were seen once. The receptor comes from a female donor with breast cancer. Some clones in this sample may be carry-over from other donors' samples. Material for sequencing was axillary lymph node tissue. The genes are TRBV7-2 and TRBJ2-5; possibly TRBD2 for D (5 bases). CDR3 sequence reads: CARAHSGSQETQYF. The CDR3 DNA sequence: TGTGCTAGAGCTCATAGTGGGAGCCAAGAGACCCAGTACTTC.